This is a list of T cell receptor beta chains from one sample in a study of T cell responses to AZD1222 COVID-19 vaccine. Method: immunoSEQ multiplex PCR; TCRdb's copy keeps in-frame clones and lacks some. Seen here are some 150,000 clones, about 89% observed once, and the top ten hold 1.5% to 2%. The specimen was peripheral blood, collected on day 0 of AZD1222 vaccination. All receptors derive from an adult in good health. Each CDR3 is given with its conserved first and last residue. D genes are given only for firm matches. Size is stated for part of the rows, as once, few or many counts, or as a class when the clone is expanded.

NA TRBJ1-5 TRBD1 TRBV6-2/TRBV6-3 CASSDRVTGNQPQHF TGTGCCAGCAGTGACAGGGTGACGGGCAATCAGCCCCAGCATTTT
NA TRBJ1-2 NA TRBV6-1 CASRQGIWGYTF TGTGCCAGCAGGCAGGGGATCTGGGGCTACACCTTC
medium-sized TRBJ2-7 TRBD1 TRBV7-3 CASSRDRGEQYF TGTGCCAGCAGCCGGGACAGGGGCGAGCAGTACTTC
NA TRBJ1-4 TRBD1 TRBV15 CAAGQVNEKLFF TGTGCCGCGGGACAGGTTAATGAAAAACTGTTTTTT
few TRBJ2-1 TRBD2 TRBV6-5 CATSGGYYNEQFF TGTGCGACTAGCGGGGGTTACTACAATGAGCAGTTCTTC
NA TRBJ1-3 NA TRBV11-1 CASSLGPDSGNTIYF TGTGCCAGCAGCTTGGGCCCCGACTCTGGAAACACCATATATTTT
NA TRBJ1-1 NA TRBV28 CASSLRIPNYLGLTEAFF TGTGCCAGCAGTTTAAGGATTCCTAACTATTTAGGGCTAACTGAAGCTTTCTTT
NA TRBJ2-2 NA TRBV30 CACLPRRTFFTGELFF TGTGCCTGCCTGCCCCGTCGGACTTTCTTTACCGGGGAGCTGTTTTTT
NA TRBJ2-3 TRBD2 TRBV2 CASSNRAGGQTDTQYF TGTGCCAGCAGTAACAGGGCGGGGGGCCAAACAGATACGCAGTATTTT
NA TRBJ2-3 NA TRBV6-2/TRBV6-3 CASSPQGRATDTQYF TGTGCCAGCAGTCCACAGGGAAGGGCCACAGATACGCAGTATTTT
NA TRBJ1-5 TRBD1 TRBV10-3 CATGTGDINQPQHF TGTGCCACCGGGACAGGGGATATCAATCAGCCCCAGCATTTT
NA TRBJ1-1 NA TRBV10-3 CAIMGRLNTEAFF TGTGCCATCATGGGCAGATTGAACACTGAAGCTTTCTTT
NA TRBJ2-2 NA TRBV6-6 CASRPPAQGGELFF TGTGCCAGCAGACCCCCCGCACAGGGTGGGGAGCTGTTTTTT
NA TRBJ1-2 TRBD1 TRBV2 CASSEEAGGIYGYTF TGTGCCAGCAGTGAAGAGGCAGGGGGCATATATGGCTACACCTTC
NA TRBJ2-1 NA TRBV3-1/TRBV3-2 CASSHGSGYEQFF TGTGCCAGCAGCCATGGCAGTGGCTACGAGCAGTTCTTC
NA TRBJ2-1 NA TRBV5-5 CASSSGVYNEQFF TGTGCCAGCAGCTCCGGGGTCTACAATGAGCAGTTCTTC
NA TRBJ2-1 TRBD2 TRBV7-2 CASSLTSGRAGNNEQFF TGTGCCAGCAGCTTAACTAGCGGGAGGGCCGGCAACAATGAGCAGTTCTTC
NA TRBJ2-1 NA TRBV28 CASSFMTVHGNEQFF TGTGCCAGCAGTTTTATGACAGTCCATGGAAATGAGCAGTTCTTC
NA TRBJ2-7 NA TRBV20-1 CSAVSSYEQYF TGCAGTGCTGTGAGCTCCTACGAGCAGTACTTC
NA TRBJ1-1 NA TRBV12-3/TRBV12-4 CASARGFWTEAFF TGTGCCAGCGCCAGGGGCTTTTGGACTGAAGCTTTCTTT
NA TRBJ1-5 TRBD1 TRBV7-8 CASSQDRGNQPQHF TGTGCCAGCAGTCAAGACAGGGGGAATCAGCCCCAGCATTTT
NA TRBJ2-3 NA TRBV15 CATSRDSTSTDTQYF TGTGCCACCAGCAGAGATTCCACTAGCACAGATACGCAGTATTTT
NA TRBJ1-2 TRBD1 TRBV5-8 CASSLVAGGDYGYTF TGTGCCAGCAGCTTGGTGGCAGGGGGAGACTATGGCTACACCTTC
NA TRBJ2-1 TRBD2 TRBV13 CASSWGLAGANEQFF TGTGCCAGCAGCTGGGGACTAGCGGGTGCCAATGAGCAGTTCTTC
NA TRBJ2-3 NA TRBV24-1 CATSDPDLDTQYF TGTGCCACCAGTGACCCGGACCTAGATACGCAGTATTTT
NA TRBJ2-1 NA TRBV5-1 CASSGTGTVKQFF TGCGCCAGCAGCGGAACCGGGACGGTGAAGCAGTTCTTC
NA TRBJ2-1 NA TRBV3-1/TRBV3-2 CASSQARGSYNEQFF TGTGCCAGCAGCCAAGCCAGGGGATCCTACAATGAGCAGTTCTTC
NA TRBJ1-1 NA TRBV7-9 CASGPVTGMNTEAFF TGTGCCAGCGGCCCCGTAACAGGAATGAACACTGAAGCTTTCTTT
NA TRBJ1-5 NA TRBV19 CASATSGGHQPQHF TGTGCCAGTGCCACGTCCGGGGGCCATCAGCCCCAGCATTTT
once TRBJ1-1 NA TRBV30 CAWSVEGRARTEAFF TGTGCCTGGAGTGTTGAGGGTAGGGCTAGGACTGAAGCTTTCTTT
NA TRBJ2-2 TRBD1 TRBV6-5 CASSDRVGNTGELFF TGTGCCAGCAGCGACAGGGTCGGGAACACCGGGGAGCTGTTTTTT
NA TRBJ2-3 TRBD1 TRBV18 CASSRSTGSTDTQYF TGTGCCAGCTCAAGATCGACAGGGAGCACAGATACGCAGTATTTT
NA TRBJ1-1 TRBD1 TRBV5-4 CASTPTGGVHRTF TGTGCCAGCACTCCCACAGGGGGCGTCCACCGGACGTTT
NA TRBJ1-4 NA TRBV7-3 CASSLSGATNEKLFF TGTGCCAGCAGCTTATCGGGTGCAACTAATGAAAAACTGTTTTTT
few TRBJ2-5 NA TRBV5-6 CASSRGGNGETQYF TGTGCCAGCAGCCGAGGGGGTAATGGAGAGACCCAGTACTTC